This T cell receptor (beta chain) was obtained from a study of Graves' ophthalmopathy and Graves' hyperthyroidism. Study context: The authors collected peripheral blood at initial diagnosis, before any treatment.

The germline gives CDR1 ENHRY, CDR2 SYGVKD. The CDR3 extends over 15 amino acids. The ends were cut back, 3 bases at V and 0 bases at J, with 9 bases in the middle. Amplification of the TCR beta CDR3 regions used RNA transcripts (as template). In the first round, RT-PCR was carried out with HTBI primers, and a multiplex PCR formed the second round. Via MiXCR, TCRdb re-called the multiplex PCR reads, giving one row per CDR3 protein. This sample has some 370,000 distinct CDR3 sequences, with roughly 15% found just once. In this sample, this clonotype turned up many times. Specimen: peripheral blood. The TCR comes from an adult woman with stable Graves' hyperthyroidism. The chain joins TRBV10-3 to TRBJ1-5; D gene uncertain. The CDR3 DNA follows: TGTGCCATCAGTGAACTATGGAATAGCAATCAGCCCCAGCATTTT. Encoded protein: CAISELWNSNQPQHF.